These T cell receptor beta chains were read from a single sample in a study of post-analysis software for immune sequencing data. Each CDR3 protein gets one entry after TCRdb re-called the PCR reads with MiXCR. The sample has roughly 650,000 distinct CDR3 sequences; 55% to 60% are singletons. Specimen: blood. Receptors were obtained from a girl between 2 and 10 years old with multiple sclerosis. CDR3s include the opening cysteine and the closing phenylalanine or tryptophan. D genes are given only for firm matches. Size tells how often a clone was seen (once, few, many) or the class of an expanded clone, and some rows leave it out.

len	v_gene	abundance	d_gene	j_gene	CDR3nt	CDR3aa
13	TRBV7-9	NA	NA	TRBJ1-1	TGTGCCAGCAGCTTAGGGGATTCCACTGAAGCTTTCTTT	CASSLGDSTEAFF
14	TRBV5-1	few	TRBD1	TRBJ1-1	TGCGCCAGCAGCTGGGGACAGGGGGACACTGAAGCTTTCTTT	CASSWGQGDTEAFF
16	TRBV20-1	NA	TRBD1	TRBJ2-3	TGCAGTGCTTTTACCCCAGACAGGGCTAGCACAGATACGCAGTATTTT	CSAFTPDRASTDTQYF
18	TRBV2	NA	TRBD1	TRBJ2-7	TGTGCCAGCAGATATTCCCGGGACAGCAAGGTTACATCCTACGAGCAGTACTTC	CASRYSRDSKVTSYEQYF
15	TRBV7-9	few	NA	TRBJ2-5	TGTGCCAGCAGCTCTCCGGGCCTAAAGAGGGAGACCCAGTACTTC	CASSSPGLKRETQYF
14	TRBV20-1	NA	TRBD1	TRBJ2-5	TGCAGTGCCACCGACAGGGTCTGGGGAGAGACCCAGTACTTC	CSATDRVWGETQYF
16	TRBV12-3/TRBV12-4	few	TRBD1	TRBJ1-1	TGTGCCAGCAGTTATTCCTTCCCTACAGGGGGAACTGAAGCTTTCTTT	CASSYSFPTGGTEAFF
14	TRBV5-6	NA	NA	TRBJ2-1	TGTGCCAGCAGCTTCGGCCAATCCTACAATGAGCAGTTCTTC	CASSFGQSYNEQFF
15	TRBV5-5	NA	TRBD2	TRBJ2-1	TGTGCCAGCAGCGTGACTAGCGGGAGGGCCAATGAGCAGTTCTTC	CASSVTSGRANEQFF
15	TRBV7-2	NA	TRBD2	TRBJ2-1	TGTGCCAGCAGCTTAGTGGCGGGAGGGCCTCAGGAGCAGTTCTTC	CASSLVAGGPQEQFF
18	TRBV11-2	NA	NA	TRBJ1-5	TGTGCCAGCAGAATCGCAGGGAAAACTGGTCGAAACAATCAGCCCCAGCATTTT	CASRIAGKTGRNNQPQHF
14	TRBV12-3/TRBV12-4	NA	NA	TRBJ2-5	TGTGCCAGCAGACCCCACGGAGGTACAGAGACCCAGTACTTC	CASRPHGGTETQYF
18	TRBV25-1	NA	TRBD1	TRBJ2-6	TGTGCCAGCAGTCCCGGGGACAGGCGCCTCTCCGGGGCCAACGTCCTGACTTTC	CASSPGDRRLSGANVLTF
15	TRBV29-1	NA	TRBD1	TRBJ2-1	TGCAGCGTTAAGGAGACAGGGGGCGCGTACAATGAGCAGTTCTTC	CSVKETGGAYNEQFF
17	TRBV7-2	few	NA	TRBJ2-3	TGTGCCAGCAGCTCCAACGACCCCGCAGGCGGCACAGATACGCAGTATTTT	CASSSNDPAGGTDTQYF
17	TRBV6-1	few	NA	TRBJ1-5	TGTGCCAGCAGTAAAGACGGGACCGCAACTAGCAATCAGCCCCAGCATTTT	CASSKDGTATSNQPQHF
13	TRBV20-1	NA	NA	TRBJ2-3	TGCAGTGCTAGGGGCAGGATGGCAGATACGCAGTATTTT	CSARGRMADTQYF
11	TRBV29-1	NA	NA	TRBJ1-2	TGCAGCGTGGGGACGGTCTATGGCTACACCTTC	CSVGTVYGYTF
16	TRBV7-9	NA	TRBD2	TRBJ2-5	TGTGCCAGCAGCTTACAAGCTAGCGGGCCTTCGGGGGAGCAGTACTTC	CASSLQASGPSGEQYF
13	TRBV7-2	NA	NA	TRBJ2-3	TGTGCCAGCAGCTTTCTGCGGTCGGGTACGCAGTATTTT	CASSFLRSGTQYF
15	TRBV6-2/TRBV6-3	NA	NA	TRBJ2-1	TGTGCCAGCAACGAAGAGGCACTCTTCTACAATGAGCAGTTCTTC	CASNEEALFYNEQFF
16	TRBV7-2	NA	TRBD1	TRBJ1-2	TGTGCCAGCAGCTTCAGTCGGACAGGGACTAACTATGGCTACACCTTC	CASSFSRTGTNYGYTF
16	TRBV10-2	few	NA	TRBJ2-3	TGCGCCAGCAGTGAGTCTTCGATGAGAAGCACAGATACGCAGTATTTT	CASSESSMRSTDTQYF
13	TRBV29-1	few	TRBD2	TRBJ2-5	TGCAGTCTCCTGGCGGGGGGACAAGAGACCCAGTACTTC	CSLLAGGQETQYF
13	TRBV20-1	few	NA	TRBJ1-2	TGCAGTGTGGCCCGGGACGGAGGCTATGGCTACACCTTC	CSVARDGGYGYTF
14	TRBV3-1	few	TRBD1	TRBJ2-7	TGTGCCAGCAGCCCCGGACAGGAAACCTACGAGCAGTACTTC	CASSPGQETYEQYF
15	TRBV20-1	once	TRBD2	TRBJ2-2	TGCAGTGCTAGAGTCGGGGGGGCGAGCACCGGGGAGCTGTTTTTT	CSARVGGASTGELFF
16	TRBV7-2	NA	TRBD2	TRBJ2-2	TGTGCCAGCAGCCAAACGACTAGCGGGGGCACCGGGGAGCTGTTTTTT	CASSQTTSGGTGELFF
13	TRBV5-6	NA	TRBD1	TRBJ1-2	TGTGCCAGCAGCCGGGGACAGAGCTATGGCTACACCTTC	CASSRGQSYGYTF
14	TRBV6-4	NA	TRBD1	TRBJ2-3	TGTGCCAGCAGTGATGGGACAGGGACAGATACGCAGTATTTT	CASSDGTGTDTQYF
14	TRBV24-1	NA	NA	TRBJ2-1	TGTGCCACCAGCCGGGGCGGATGGGGGTATGAGCATTTCTTC	CATSRGGWGYEHFF
16	TRBV4-2	few	TRBD2	TRBJ2-5	TGTGCCAGCAGCCAAGGAAAGCGGGGGGACCAAGAGACCCAGTACTTC	CASSQGKRGDQETQYF
17	TRBV12-3/TRBV12-4	NA	TRBD1	TRBJ2-6	TGTGCCAGCAGTCATGGACAGGGGGCGCCTGGGGCCAACGTCCTGACTTTC	CASSHGQGAPGANVLTF
22	TRBV12-3/TRBV12-4	NA	NA	TRBJ2-5	TGTGCCAGCAGTCTCCACGCCAGCGGACCGATAAAGGCTACCGGGAGTCAAGAGACCCAGTACTTC	CASSLHASGPIKATGSQETQYF
16	TRBV6-1	NA	TRBD2	TRBJ2-1	TGTGCCAGCAGCTCCGGCGGGACTAGAACCTACAATGAGCAGTTCTTC	CASSSGGTRTYNEQFF
13	TRBV29-1	few	TRBD1	TRBJ1-2	TGCAGCGTTGCCGAGACAGGGGGACGCGGCTACACCTTC	CSVAETGGRGYTF
15	TRBV28	NA	NA	TRBJ1-6	TGTACCACCACCGGGCCGAGCTCCTATAATTCACCCCTCCACTTT	CTTTGPSSYNSPLHF
15	TRBV5-1	NA	NA	TRBJ2-5	TGCGCCAGTAGCTTGGGCGGAGAATACCAAGAGACCCAGTACTTC	CASSLGGEYQETQYF